This T cell receptor beta chain was observed in a study of response to subunit inactivated influenza vaccine. General study points: The authors put forward the suggestion that each seasonal influenza vaccination may bring in only a limited number of new T cells.

The table lists this clonotype with many counts. No antigen is known for it. With 4 bases removed from V and 2 bases from J, the gap between germline ends came to 14 bases. Germline V CDR1 and CDR2: DFQATT, SNEGSKA (reference sequence). There are 14 residues in the CDR3. TCRdb redid the calling of the RT-PCR reads with MiXCR, one entry per CDR3 protein. The repertoire holds about 580,000 distinct CDR3 sequences, about 15% seen once, with 11% in the top ten. This clonotype was obtained from a man aged 45-65 years who received an inactivated influenza vaccine. The chain links TRBV20-1 to TRBJ1-1; tentatively, D is TRBD1 (5 bases). Specimen: PBMCs from blood, collected 11 to 12 days after vaccination. The CDR3 DNA follows: TGCAGTGCTACGCAGGGTAACTTCAACACTGAAGCTTTCTTT. It translates to CSATQGNFNTEAFF.